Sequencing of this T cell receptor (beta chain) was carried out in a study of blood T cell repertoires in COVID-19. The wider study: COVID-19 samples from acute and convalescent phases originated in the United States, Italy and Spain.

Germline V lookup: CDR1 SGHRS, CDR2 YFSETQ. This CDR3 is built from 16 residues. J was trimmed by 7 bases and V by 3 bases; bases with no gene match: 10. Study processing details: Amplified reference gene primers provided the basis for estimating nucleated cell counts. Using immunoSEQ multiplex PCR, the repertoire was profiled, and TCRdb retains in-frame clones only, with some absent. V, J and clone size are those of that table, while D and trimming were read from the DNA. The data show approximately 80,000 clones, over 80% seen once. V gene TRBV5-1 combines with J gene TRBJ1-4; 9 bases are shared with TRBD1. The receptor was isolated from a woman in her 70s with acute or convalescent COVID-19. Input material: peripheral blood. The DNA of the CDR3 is TGCGCCAGCAGCTCGATCACAGGGGGCGCGGGTGAAAAACTGTTTTTT. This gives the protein CASSSITGGAGEKLFF.